Presented here are 27 T cell receptor beta chains from one specimen sequenced in a study of T-cell memory formation after mild COVID-19. Using its own MiXCR run on the 5' RACE reads, TCRdb lists one record per CDR3 protein. The repertoire includes more than 100,000 distinct CDR3 sequences, about 5.9% of them detected once, and 2% to 2.5% sits in the top ten. Sequencing was performed on PBMCs or a T cell subset sorted from them (not recorded which). These receptor sequences come from an adult woman who had mild COVID-19 (a few samples of this study predate the infection). Cell type and time point are not known.

This clonotype was counted a few times. The chain combines TRBV24-1 with TRBJ1-2; D not resolved. V was trimmed by 3 bases and J by 4 bases, leaving 14 bases between them. Germline values: CDR1 KGHDR, CDR2 SFDVKD. The CDR3 is 15 amino acids. The CDR3: CATSDSLGISYGYTF. The CDR3 DNA reads as TGTGCCACCAGTGATAGTCTCGGGATTTCCTATGGCTACACCTTC.

The V and J genes are TRBV28 and TRBJ2-3, with TRBD1 as a possible D gene (5 bases). Between the trimmed V and J ends, which lost 4 bases and 3 bases, there was a span of 17 bases. The CDR3 extends over 16 amino acids. CDR1 and CDR2 from the germline V gene are MDHEN and SYDVKM. CDR3 residues: CASSSQSAGKTDTQYF. CDR3 in DNA: TGTGCCAGCAGTTCCCAGAGCGCAGGGAAGACAGATACGCAGTATTTT.

This clonotype was picked up many times. The gene calls are TRBV29-1 and TRBJ2-1, with 8 bases identical to TRBD1. Trimming cost V 6 bases and J 8 bases; bases outside gene matches: 15. The CDR3 contains 15 residues. Germline assignment: CDR1 SQVTM and CDR2 ANQGSEA. In DNA form, the CDR3 reads TGCAGCGTCCAAGGTTGGCAGGGGGCGAATCATGAGCAGTTCTTC. This codes for CSVQGWQGANHEQFF.

This clonotype has just a few counts. The V and J genes are TRBV19 and TRBJ2-1; 12 bases are a match to TRBD2. V lost 2 bases to trimming and J lost 5 bases; unmatched junction nucleotides: 4. The CDR3 sequence is 16 residues long. Germline loops: CDR1 LNHDA, CDR2 SQIVND (reference sequence). This CDR3 reads CASSIQGLAGDNEQFF. The CDR3 bases are TGTGCCAGTAGTATACAGGGACTAGCGGGTGACAATGAGCAGTTCTTC.

The sample holds a few counts of this clonotype. The V gene is TRBV6-6, the J gene TRBJ2-3; 8 bases are shared with TRBD2. Germline CDR1 is MNHNY and CDR2 is SVGAGI (reference sequence). The trim removed 0 bases at V and 4 bases at J, leaving 18 bases unmatched. The CDR3 is 20 amino acids. CDR3 sequence (DNA): TGTGCCAGCAGTTACTCTTTGAGTCTTGCTAGCGGGTATGGGGCAGATACGCAGTATTTT. Protein: CASSYSLSLASGYGADTQYF.

This rearrangement joins TRBV13 to TRBJ2-1; 7 nucleotides align to TRBD2. Germline V lookup: CDR1 PRHDT, CDR2 FYEKMQ (reference sequence). The CDR3 has 14 residues. J was trimmed by 5 bases and V by 8 bases; bases with no gene match: 9. CDR3 in amino acids: CASAGVLRNNEQFF. In DNA, the CDR3 is TGTGCCAGCGCGGGGGTCTTAAGGAACAATGAGCAGTTCTTC.

Many counts were recorded for this clonotype. The chain employs TRBV25-1 and TRBJ1-6, with 10 bases identical to TRBD1. Germline-derived CDR1 and CDR2 are MGHDK and SYGVNS. The CDR3 length is 15 residues. Trimming removed 5 bases from V and 10 bases from J; junction bases left unmatched: 8. In DNA form, the CDR3 reads TGTGCCAGCAGTAACCCCGGGACAGGGGAATCACCCCTCCACTTT. It specifies CASSNPGTGESPLHF. Filled out from reference TRBV25-1 and TRBJ1-6, the complete variable domain reads EADIYQTPRYLVIGTGKKITLECSQTMGHDKMYWYQQDPGMELHLIHYSYGVNSTEKGDLSSESTVSRIRTEHFPLTLESARPSHTSQYLCASSNPGTGESPLHFGNGTRLTVT.

V is TRBV7-2 and J is TRBJ1-2; perhaps TRBD1 as D (5 bases). This CDR3 region has 14 residues. The germline V gene encodes CDR1 SGHTA and CDR2 FQGNSA. V was cut by 1 base and J by 8 bases, with 14 bases left in between. The CDR3 reads CASSLGAGMGGYTF. The CDR3 DNA reads as TGTGCCAGCAGCTTAGGAGCAGGGATGGGGGGCTACACCTTC.

This clonotype was found a few times. The gene calls are TRBV18 and TRBJ1-1; 10 bases are a match to TRBD1. Germline V gene data show CDR1 as KGHSH and CDR2 as LQKENI. CDR3 size: 14 residues. The V and J ends lost 4 bases and 5 bases, in that order; junction bases with no gene match: 4. The CDR3 DNA reads as TGTGCCAGCTCACGGACAGGGGGGGAGACTGAAGCTTTCTTT. Translated: CASSRTGGETEAFF.

This clonotype has a count of ten or more. As DNA, the CDR3 is TGCGCCAGCAGCGGGCTTTTTCAGGATGAGCAGTTCTTC. Translation: CASSGLFQDEQFF. The chain joins TRBV5-1 to TRBJ2-1; D not resolved. Germline assignment: CDR1 SGHRS and CDR2 YFSETQ. The CDR3 runs to 13 residues. V was clipped by 4 bases and J by 8 bases, with 13 bases between them.

In this sample, this clonotype turned up a few times. This chain uses TRBV24-1 with TRBJ1-4, with 11 bases fitting TRBD1. In germline, CDR1 is KGHDR, CDR2 SFDVKD. Trimming at V came to 9 bases and at J to 6 bases, leaving 2 bases not matched to a gene. This CDR3 has 13 amino acids. The CDR3 loop reads CATGTGGDEKLFF. The CDR3 DNA follows: TGTGCCACCGGGACAGGGGGGGATGAAAAACTGTTTTTT.

This clonotype was recorded many times. The rearrangement joins TRBV24-1 to TRBJ2-3; D gene uncertain. V was cut by 0 bases and J by 2 bases, with 5 bases left in between. The CDR3 consists of 14 residues. Per the germline V gene, CDR1 is KGHDR and CDR2 is SFDVKD. The CDR3 protein is CATSDLGNTDTQYF. The CDR3 DNA sequence: TGTGCCACCAGTGATTTGGGCAACACAGATACGCAGTATTTT.

This clonotype turned up a few times. The CDR3 loop reads CASRIRTSGNSPEQFF. For the CDR3, the DNA is TGTGCCAGTAGGATACGGACTAGCGGGAATAGCCCTGAGCAGTTCTTC. The chain recombines TRBV19 with TRBJ2-1, with 12 bases matching TRBD2. CDR3 length: 16 amino acids. J lost 9 bases, V lost 6 bases, and 12 bases had no gene match. The germline gives CDR1 LNHDA, CDR2 SQIVND (reference sequence).

The chain links TRBV30 to TRBJ2-1; maybe TRBD1 (5 bases). In germline, CDR1 is GTSNPN, CDR2 SVGIG (reference sequence). V was pared by 4 bases and J by 14 bases, with 18 bases between. This CDR3 is built from 12 residues. CDR3 sequence (DNA): TGTGCCTGGACCGCTGTCGGTCTAGGGGAGTTCTTC. Its protein product is CAWTAVGLGEFF.

This clonotype occurred a few times. V gene TRBV5-5 combines with J gene TRBJ2-7; the match to TRBD1 covers 9 bases. The ends lost 6 bases at V and 4 bases at J; junction bases unmatched: 11. CDR1 SGHKS and CDR2 YYEKEE come from the germline V gene (reference sequence). The CDR3 has 15 amino acids. CDR3 in DNA: TGTGCCAGCAACGTCCAGGGACAGGGCGTATACGAGCAGTACTTC. This encodes CASNVQGQGVYEQYF.

The chain uses TRBV5-1 and TRBJ2-7; the D call may be TRBD1 or TRBD2 (5 bases each). Trimming took off 6 bases at V and 2 bases at J, with 15 bases between the two ends. Germline CDR1 is SGHRS and CDR2 is YFSETQ. This CDR3 is 14 amino acids long. The CDR3 sequence: CASNRDQRAYEQYF. In nucleotides, the CDR3 is TGCGCCAGCAACCGGGACCAAAGGGCCTACGAGCAGTACTTC. The full variable domain, rest sourced from reference TRBV5-1 and TRBJ2-7, is KAGVTQTPRYLIKTRGQQVTLSCSPISGHRSVSWYQQTPGQGLQFLFEYFSETQRNKGNFPGRFSGRQFSNSRSEMNVSTLELGDSALYLCASNRDQRAYEQYFGPGTRLTVT.

This chain links TRBV29-1 with TRBJ1-5; D uncertain. The CDR3 has 13 amino acids. CDR1 SQVTM and CDR2 ANQGSEA come from the germline V gene. V shed 7 bases and J shed 0 bases, with 10 bases lying between them. Here the CDR3 DNA reads TGCAGCGCCGCCGAGGATAGCAATCAGCCCCAGCATTTT. Residues: CSAAEDSNQPQHF.

This clonotype has just a few counts. This sequence joins TRBV5-5 and TRBJ1-1; 7 bases agree with TRBD1. Trimming took 4 bases from V and 1 from J; bases not matched to a gene: 4. The CDR3 is 14 residues long. CDR1 SGHKS and CDR2 YYEKEE come from the germline V gene (reference sequence). In nucleotides, the CDR3 is TGTGCCAGCAGCCCAGACAGGGCGAACACTGAAGCTTTCTTT. This codes for CASSPDRANTEAFF. Together with reference TRBV5-5 and TRBJ1-1, the CDR3 gives the full variable domain: DAGVTQSPTHLIKTRGQQVTLRCSPISGHKSVSWYQQVLGQGPQFIFQYYEKEERGRGNFPDRFSARQFPNYSSELNVNALLLGDSALYLCASSPDRANTEAFFGQGTRLTVV.

The sample holds a few counts of this clonotype. This chain joins TRBV6-6 and TRBJ2-1, with TRBD2 matching over 7 bases. The CDR3 runs to 14 residues. Germline lookup yields CDR1 MNHNY and CDR2 SVGAGI (reference sequence). V shed 2 bases, J shed 10 bases, and the junction held 8 bases outside the gene matches. DNA for the CDR3: TGTGCCAGCAGTTACGGGGGAGGGCCAAAGGAGCAGTTCTTC. Protein sequence: CASSYGGGPKEQFF.

The table lists this clonotype with many counts. V usage is TRBV5-1 and J usage is TRBJ2-3; 8 bases map to TRBD2. The J segment lost 2 bases and the V segment lost 4 bases, leaving 12 bases of the junction unmatched. This CDR3 comprises 17 residues. Germline CDR1 is SGHRS and CDR2 is YFSETQ. The CDR3 sequence: CASSTLGRGDFTDTQYF. As DNA, the CDR3 is TGCGCCAGCAGCACCCTGGGGCGGGGGGACTTCACAGATACGCAGTATTTT.

Many counts were recorded for this clonotype. The V gene is TRBV5-1, the J gene TRBJ1-1; D remains unclear. With 0 bases removed from V and 3 bases from J, the gap between germline ends came to 12 bases. From germline, CDR1 is SGHRS and CDR2 YFSETQ. The CDR3 covers 15 residues. For the CDR3, the DNA is TGCGCCAGCAGCTTGGAGTGGGGAGGGTACACTGAAGCTTTCTTT. This encodes CASSLEWGGYTEAFF.

This clonotype was recorded at least ten times. The chain recombines TRBV20-1 with TRBJ2-7; 7 bases fit TRBD1. The CDR3 consists of 12 residues. Germline V gene data show CDR1 as DFQATT and CDR2 as SNEGSKA (reference sequence). With 6 bases clipped from V and 2 bases from J, the junction kept 4 bases outside the gene matches. The CDR3 loop is CSAMDRPYEQYF. DNA of the CDR3: TGCAGTGCCATGGACAGGCCCTACGAGCAGTACTTC.

This clonotype was observed a handful of times. The chain carries TRBV12-3 or TRBV12-4 and TRBJ2-3; 11 bases map to TRBD2. V shed 7 bases and J 2 bases; nucleotides not matched to a gene: 5. The CDR3 sequence is 15 residues long. This CDR3 reads CASKVAGGVTDTQYF. Written as DNA, the CDR3 is TGTGCCAGCAAAGTAGCGGGGGGGGTCACAGATACGCAGTATTTT.

In this sample, this clonotype turned up once. A much larger clone lies a single base off, so this may be a read error. The chain couples TRBV4-2 to TRBJ1-1; D call uncertain. The CDR3 spans 15 residues. From germline, CDR1 is LGHNA and CDR2 YNFKEQ. CDR3 amino acids: CSSSPGYRGNTEAFF. CDR3 sequence (DNA): TGTTCCAGCAGCCCCGGATACCGGGGGAACACTGAAGCTTTCTTT.

At least ten counts were recorded for this clonotype. The rearrangement uses TRBV20-1 and TRBJ1-1, with TRBD1 as a possible D gene (5 bases). The CDR3 runs 14 residues. Germline V gene lookup returns CDR1 DFQATT and CDR2 SNEGSKA (reference sequence). V was pared by 7 bases and J by 0 bases, with 15 bases between. This CDR3 is CSVVKGRMNTEAFF. CDR3 coding DNA: TGCAGTGTCGTTAAGGGACGCATGAACACTGAAGCTTTCTTT.

This clonotype was detected ten times or more. The V call is TRBV29-1, the J call TRBJ2-2, with TRBD1 as a possible D gene (5 bases). Germline lookup yields CDR1 SQVTM and CDR2 ANQGSEA. The CDR3 has 16 residues. Trimming stripped 4 bases from V and 3 bases from J, with 18 bases between. The CDR3 DNA follows: TGCAGCGTTGCCCGACCAGGGTATCGGCACACCGGGGAGCTGTTTTTT. Translation gives CSVARPGYRHTGELFF.

The V and J genes are TRBV3-1 and TRBJ1-2; 8 positions agree with TRBD1. Germline V CDR1 and CDR2: LGHDT, YNNKEL (reference sequence). With 9 bases clipped from V and 6 bases from J, the junction kept 3 bases outside the gene matches. There are 11 residues in the CDR3. The CDR3 reads CARPGQDGYTF. The CDR3 nucleotides read TGTGCCAGACCGGGACAGGATGGCTACACCTTC.